Shown below are 21 T cell receptor beta chains from a single sample sequenced in a study of T cells after yellow fever vaccination. TCRdb re-analysed the 5' RACE reads in MiXCR, keeping a single row per CDR3 protein. The sample records approximately 580,000 distinct CDR3 sequences, less than 20% being singletons. The sample consisted of PBMCs, taken more than 4 days after the first yellow fever vaccination. Receptor source: a man aged 18 to 30 who received the YFV17D yellow fever vaccine.

The rearrangement links TRBV7-3 to TRBJ2-5, with 7 bases lining up with TRBD1. This CDR3 spans 18 amino acids. V shed 5 bases and J 4 bases; nucleotides not matched to a gene: 19. Germline V gene data show CDR1 as SGHTA and CDR2 as FQGTGA. The CDR3 loop is CASSRTYTWTGPVETQYF. DNA of the CDR3: TGTGCCAGCAGCCGTACCTATACCTGGACAGGACCCGTAGAGACCCAGTACTTC.

This chain links TRBV10-3 with TRBJ2-7, with 7 positions matching TRBD2. V lost 3 bases to trimming and J lost 0 bases; unmatched junction nucleotides: 5. The CDR3 length is 15 residues. The germline V gene has CDR1 ENHRY and CDR2 SYGVKD. The CDR3 nucleotides are TGTGCCATCAGTGACCCTAGCGGTAACTCCTACGAGCAGTACGTC. Its protein product is CAISDPSGNSYEQYV.

This clonotype came up a few times. The CDR3, as DNA: TGTGCCAGCAGCCTAGGGGGGACTACATTGGAGCAGTTCTTC. Protein: CASSLGGTTLEQFF. The chain joins TRBV11-3 to TRBJ2-1; perhaps TRBD2 as D (7 bases). Trimming took 5 bases from V and 10 from J, leaving 18 bases between them. Germline V gene sequence: CDR1 SGHNT, CDR2 YENEEA. This CDR3 region has 14 residues.

This clonotype turned up a few times. This chain links TRBV10-3 with TRBJ2-4; D may be TRBD1 or TRBD2 (7 bases each). The V gene's germline CDR1 is ENHRY and CDR2 SYGVKD. This CDR3 comprises 12 residues. V shed 11 bases and J shed 8 bases, with 16 bases lying between them. CDR3 in amino acids: CASGGDSDIQYF. As DNA, the CDR3 is TGTGCCTCAGGGGGGGACTCGGACATTCAGTACTTC.

This clonotype was recorded a few times. This rearrangement joins TRBV11-2 to TRBJ2-3; tentatively, D is TRBD2 (5 bases). The CDR3 runs 12 residues. Per the germline V gene, CDR1 is SGHAT and CDR2 is FQNNGV. Trimming removed 6 bases from V and 8 bases from J, with 12 bases in between. CDR3: CASSWTAGTQYF. CDR3 in DNA: TGTGCCAGCAGTTGGACGGCGGGTACGCAGTATTTT.

J is TRBJ2-3 and V is TRBV7-3; 10 bases agree with TRBD2. Germline V gene sequence: CDR1 SGHTA, CDR2 FQGTGA. This CDR3 is built from 15 residues. After removal of 5 bases from V and 4 bases from J, the junction contained 6 bases not matched to a gene. The CDR3 DNA sequence: TGTGCCAGCAGCCTTAGCGGGGGGAGCGCAGATACGCAGTATTTT. It is translated as CASSLSGGSADTQYF.

This clonotype was detected only a few times. V is TRBV4-1 and J is TRBJ1-2, with 7 bases fitting TRBD1. Germline V gene lookup returns CDR1 MGHRA and CDR2 YSYEKL. The CDR3 spans 17 residues. The J segment lost 0 bases and the V segment lost 4 bases, leaving 11 bases of the junction unmatched. CDR3 sequence: CASSPRDRPSTNYGYTF. The CDR3 DNA reads as TGCGCCAGCAGCCCTAGGGACAGACCATCCACTAACTATGGCTACACCTTC.

The rearrangement uses TRBV20-1 and TRBJ2-5; no firm D call. Germline V gives CDR1 DFQATT, CDR2 SNEGSKA (reference sequence). This CDR3 is 15 amino acids long. V was cut by 0 bases and J by 4 bases, with 15 bases left in between. The CDR3 DNA follows: TGCAGTGCTAGAGATGGAAGGGATTGGCGAGAGACCCAGTACTTC. It is translated as CSARDGRDWRETQYF.

This clonotype was picked up a small number of times. The chain has TRBV11-2 and TRBJ2-1; 7 bases are a match to TRBD1. This CDR3 is 16 amino acids long. The V and J ends lost 1 base and 7 bases, in that order; junction bases with no gene match: 10. CDR1 SGHAT and CDR2 FQNNGV come from the germline V gene. The CDR3 reads CASSLVPRQGWNEQFF. Written as DNA, the CDR3 is TGTGCCAGCAGCTTAGTTCCCCGACAGGGTTGGAATGAGCAGTTCTTC. Full variable domain (outside the CDR3, taken from reference TRBV11-2 and TRBJ2-1): EAGVAQSPRYKIIEKRQSVAFWCNPISGHATLYWYQQILGQGPKLLIQFQNNGVVDDSQLPKDRFSAERLKGVDSTLKIQPAKLEDSAVYLCASSLVPRQGWNEQFFGPGTRLTVL.

There are many counts of this clonotype. V gene TRBV4-3 combines with J gene TRBJ2-1, with a possible D match to TRBD1 (5 bases). Germline V CDR1 and CDR2: LGHNA, YSLEER. V was trimmed by 0 bases and J by 2 bases, leaving 17 bases between them. The CDR3 loop spans 18 amino acids. In DNA form, the CDR3 reads TGCGCCAGCAGCCAAGATCTGATAGGGGCCTTCACCTACAATGAGCAGTTCTTC. Translating it yields CASSQDLIGAFTYNEQFF.

Only a few counts were recorded for this clonotype. The chain employs TRBV7-2 and TRBJ1-1; a possible D gene is TRBD1 (5 bases). The V end was cut by 1 base, the J end by 4 bases, with 13 bases between. Germline CDR1 is SGHTA and CDR2 is FQGNSA. The CDR3 contains 15 residues. The CDR3 is CASSLVGGGFTEAFF. The CDR3, as DNA: TGTGCCAGCAGCTTAGTCGGGGGGGGGTTCACTGAAGCTTTCTTT.

This chain connects TRBV7-9 to TRBJ2-4; D might be TRBD2 (6 bases). Trimming took 4 bases from V and 6 from J, leaving 10 bases between them. The germline gives CDR1 SEHNR, CDR2 FQNEAQ (reference sequence). The CDR3 runs 13 residues. The CDR3 region has the DNA TGTGCCAGCAGCTGGGGGACTTCAAACATTCAGTACTTC. It codes for CASSWGTSNIQYF.

This clonotype was seen ten or more times. The chain links TRBV5-1 to TRBJ1-1; D remains unclear. V lost 4 bases and J 5 bases, leaving 12 bases between the germline ends. The CDR3 loop spans 13 amino acids. From germline, CDR1 is SGHRS and CDR2 YFSETQ. The CDR3 nucleotides read TGCGCCAGCAGCCCGCTGACCGAAACTGAAGCTTTCTTT. This sequence encodes CASSPLTETEAFF.

This clonotype was found once. This rearrangement joins TRBV13 to TRBJ1-4; 7 bases are a match to TRBD1. V was pared by 5 bases and J by 7 bases, with 7 bases of the junction left unmatched. The CDR3 contains 14 residues. The germline V gene encodes CDR1 PRHDT and CDR2 FYEKMQ (reference sequence). CDR3: CASSKTGFAEKLFF. CDR3 DNA: TGTGCCAGCAGCAAGACAGGGTTTGCTGAAAAACTGTTTTTT.

This clonotype was seen only a few times. The J gene is TRBJ1-4, the V gene TRBV14, with unresolved D. The CDR3 has 13 residues. V lost 3 bases to trimming and J lost 8 bases, with 10 bases between them. Looked up from germline, CDR1 is SGHDN and CDR2 is FVKESK. The CDR3 DNA is TGTGCCAGCAGCCATTCAGGAGCCGAAAAACTGTTTTTT. This sequence encodes CASSHSGAEKLFF.

Many counts were recorded for this clonotype. The V and J genes are TRBV20-1 and TRBJ2-3; 12 nucleotides agree with TRBD2. In germline, CDR1 is DFQATT, CDR2 SNEGSKA (reference sequence). Losses at the gene ends were 8 bases for V and 3 bases for J; bases not matched to a gene: 6. The CDR3 loop spans 14 amino acids. The CDR3 region is CSLGLAGNTDTQYF. DNA of the CDR3: TGCAGTCTCGGACTAGCGGGGAATACAGATACGCAGTATTTT.

The chain has TRBV11-2 and TRBJ2-7, with D possibly called TRBD1 or TRBD2 (5 bases each). CDR1 and CDR2 (germline): SGHAT, FQNNGV. V was shortened by 1 base and J by 6 bases, with 13 bases between the two germline ends. The CDR3 is 14 amino acids. This chain's CDR3 is CASSLVDSRGEQYF. The DNA of the CDR3 is TGTGCCAGCAGCTTAGTTGACAGCCGGGGCGAGCAGTACTTC.

This clonotype was seen ten or more times. The rearrangement uses TRBV6-1 and TRBJ2-7; possible D gene TRBD1, 5 bases. Trimming pared 1 base from V and 4 bases from J, leaving 8 bases between. The CDR3 is 13 amino acids. Per the germline V gene, CDR1 is MNHNS and CDR2 is SASEGT. CDR3 bases: TGTGCCAGCAGTGAAGGCAGGACATACGAGCAGTACTTC. It yields the protein CASSEGRTYEQYF.

This clonotype was observed a handful of times. V gene TRBV11-3 combines with J gene TRBJ2-1; D is ambiguous. Trimming took 5 bases from V and 0 from J, leaving 14 bases between them. CDR3 size: 16 residues. Germline values: CDR1 SGHNT, CDR2 YENEEA. The CDR3 reads CASSPLTSSSYNEQFF. The CDR3 nucleotides are TGTGCCAGCAGCCCACTTACCTCCAGCTCCTACAATGAGCAGTTCTTC.

The V gene is TRBV4-3, the J gene TRBJ2-5; D ambiguous. Germline CDR1 and CDR2: LGHNA and YSLEER. V was clipped by 1 base and J by 2 bases, with 8 bases between them. This CDR3 is built from 14 residues. The CDR3 here is CASSQAGPQETQYF. The CDR3 nucleotides read TGCGCCAGCAGCCAAGCCGGTCCGCAAGAGACCCAGTACTTC.

The gene calls are TRBV6-2 or TRBV6-3 and TRBJ2-1; no reliable D call. Trimming cost V 7 bases and J 0 bases, with 7 bases left between them. The germline CDR1 and CDR2 sequences are MNHEY and SVGEGT. The CDR3 extends over 13 amino acids. The CDR3 protein is CASTMSSYNEQFF. Here the CDR3 DNA reads TGTGCCAGCACTATGAGCTCCTACAATGAGCAGTTCTTC.